This T cell receptor (beta chain) originates from a study of PD-1 blockade in classical Hodgkin lymphoma. The overall study: Patients got intravenous nivolumab 3 mg/kg every 2 weeks.

Relapse after autologous stem cell transplantation occurred in every patient, and brentuximab vedotin exposure varied. Patients showed best responses of complete response, partial response or progressive disease. General observations from the study: Sources of repertoire differences remain undefined, possibly disease activity or prior therapy. By C4D1, CD4+ diversity increased significantly, especially in complete responders.

Sequencing used immunoSEQ multiplex PCR; TCRdb keeps in-frame clones, though not all of them. This repertoire shows a few thousand clones, 55% to 65% found once; its top ten account for roughly a third. The CDR3 has 16 amino acids. CDR1 and CDR2 (germline): MNHNY, SVGAGI (reference sequence). Trimming took 2 bases from V and 6 from J; bases not matched to a gene: 4. Notes on this clone: Its matching antigen is unknown.

V is TRBV6-6 and J is TRBJ2-1; 13 nucleotides match TRBD2. The material was peripheral blood mononuclear cells (PBMCs), obtained at baseline. The receptor comes from a human donor with classical Hodgkin lymphoma. The CDR3 here is CASSYTGTSGTNEQFF. CDR3 DNA sequence: TGTGCCAGCAGTTACACTGGGACTAGCGGGACCAATGAGCAGTTCTTC.